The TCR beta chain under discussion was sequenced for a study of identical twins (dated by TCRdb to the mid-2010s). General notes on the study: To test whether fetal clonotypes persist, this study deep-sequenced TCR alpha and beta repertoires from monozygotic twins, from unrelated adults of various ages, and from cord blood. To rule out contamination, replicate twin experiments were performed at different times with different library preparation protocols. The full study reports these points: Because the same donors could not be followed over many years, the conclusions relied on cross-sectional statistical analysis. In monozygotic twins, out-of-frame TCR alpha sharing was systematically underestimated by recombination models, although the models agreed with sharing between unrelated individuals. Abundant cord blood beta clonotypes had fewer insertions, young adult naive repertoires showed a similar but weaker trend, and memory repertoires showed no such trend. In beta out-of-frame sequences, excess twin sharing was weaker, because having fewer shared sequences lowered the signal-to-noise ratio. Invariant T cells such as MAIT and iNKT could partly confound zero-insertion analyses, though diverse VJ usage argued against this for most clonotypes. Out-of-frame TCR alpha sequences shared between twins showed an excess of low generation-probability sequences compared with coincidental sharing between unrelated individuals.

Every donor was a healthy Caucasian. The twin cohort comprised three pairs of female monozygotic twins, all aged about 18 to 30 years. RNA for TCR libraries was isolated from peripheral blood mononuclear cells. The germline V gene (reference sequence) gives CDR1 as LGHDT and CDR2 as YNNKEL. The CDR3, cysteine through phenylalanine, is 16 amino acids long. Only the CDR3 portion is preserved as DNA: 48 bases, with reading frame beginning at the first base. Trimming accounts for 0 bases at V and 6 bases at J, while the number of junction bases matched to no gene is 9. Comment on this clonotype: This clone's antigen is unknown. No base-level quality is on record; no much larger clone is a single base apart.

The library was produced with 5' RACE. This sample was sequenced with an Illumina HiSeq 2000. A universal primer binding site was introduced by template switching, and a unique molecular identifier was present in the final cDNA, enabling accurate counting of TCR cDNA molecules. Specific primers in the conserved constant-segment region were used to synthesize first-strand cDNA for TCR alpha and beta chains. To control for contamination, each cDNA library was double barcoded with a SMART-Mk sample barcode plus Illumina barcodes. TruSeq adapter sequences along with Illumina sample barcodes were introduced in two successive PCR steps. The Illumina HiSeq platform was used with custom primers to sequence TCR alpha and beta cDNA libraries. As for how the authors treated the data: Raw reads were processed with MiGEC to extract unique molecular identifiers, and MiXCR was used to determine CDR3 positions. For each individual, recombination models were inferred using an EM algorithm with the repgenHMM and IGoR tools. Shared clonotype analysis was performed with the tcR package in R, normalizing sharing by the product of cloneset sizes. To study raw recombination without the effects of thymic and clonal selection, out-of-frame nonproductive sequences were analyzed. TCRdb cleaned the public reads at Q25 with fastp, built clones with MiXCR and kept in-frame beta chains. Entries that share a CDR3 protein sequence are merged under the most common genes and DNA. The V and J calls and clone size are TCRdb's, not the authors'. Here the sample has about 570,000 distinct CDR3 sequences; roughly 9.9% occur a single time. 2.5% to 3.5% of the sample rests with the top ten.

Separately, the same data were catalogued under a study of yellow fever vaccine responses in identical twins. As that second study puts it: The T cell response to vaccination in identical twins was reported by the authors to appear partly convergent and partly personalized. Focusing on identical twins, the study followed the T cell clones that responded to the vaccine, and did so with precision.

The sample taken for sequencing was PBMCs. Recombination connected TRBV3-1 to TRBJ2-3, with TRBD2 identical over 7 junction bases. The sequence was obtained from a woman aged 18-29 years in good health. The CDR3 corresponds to CASSQDRGTTGDTQYF. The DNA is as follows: TGTGCCAGCAGCCAAGATAGAGGGACTACCGGGGATACGCAGTATTTT.